This T cell receptor (beta chain) was profiled in a study of CD8+ T cells in alopecia areata. Study in general: It was oral tofacitinib, at 5 to 10 mg twice daily, that treated patients received. Study-wide results and limits: The study also sequences resident alphabeta T cells of normal skin in scalp samples. Lesional scalp, notably in alopecia totalis/universalis, had clonality above that of normal scalp.

Following extraction, RNA underwent reverse transcription to cDNA, which served as the sequencing template. Libraries were prepared by immunoSEQ multiplex PCR; TCRdb keeps only in-frame clonotypes and omits some of them. The sample shows about 150,000 clones, about 87% of them seen only once. To note about this clone: Its cognate antigen is unknown.

With 5 bases removed from V and 1 base from J, the gap between germline ends came to 6 bases. Germline assignment: CDR1 LNHDA and CDR2 SQIVND (reference sequence). The CDR3 runs 13 residues. The source was CD8+ T cells sorted from blood, collected at week 0. The source of this sequence is a human donor with alopecia areata. The chain carries TRBV19 and TRBJ2-4, with D unclear. CDR3: CASSFLAKNIQYF. The DNA for the CDR3 is TGTGCCAGTAGTTTCTTGGCCAAAAACATTCAGTACTTC. The whole variable domain, remainder taken from reference TRBV19 and TRBJ2-4, is DGGITQSPKYLFRKEGQNVTLSCEQNLNHDAMYWYRQDPGQGLRLIYYSQIVNDFQKGDIAEGYSVSREKKESFPLTVTSAQKNPTAFYLCASSFLAKNIQYFGAGTRLSVL.